The rows below give T cell receptor beta chains drawn from one sample of a study of blood T cells in healthy people across ages. TCRdb passed the 5' RACE reads through MiXCR, listing each CDR3 protein once. The data show 1.5 million to 1.9 million distinct CDR3 sequences, under 55% seen once. Sample: blood. All receptors come from a woman under 30 in good health. Both conserved end residues are part of each CDR3. Each record gives: J gene, clone size, D gene, V gene, CDR3 protein, CDR3 DNA. D genes are given only for firm matches. Some rows mark clone size as missing; the rest say once, few, many or name a class of expanded clone.

j_call: TRBJ1-2; clone_size: .; d_call: .; v_call: TRBV6-6; cdr3_aa: CASSSHREILYGYTF; cdr3_nt: TGTGCCAGCAGTTCCCATCGGGAGATCCTGTATGGCTACACCTTC
j_call: TRBJ1-2; clone_size: few; d_call: .; v_call: TRBV18; cdr3_aa: CASSPQEGPNLSYTF; cdr3_nt: TGTGCCAGCTCGCCACAAGAAGGCCCCAATCTGAGCTACACCTTC
j_call: TRBJ2-5; clone_size: .; d_call: .; v_call: TRBV6-2/TRBV6-3; cdr3_aa: CASSYGGLRQKTQYF; cdr3_nt: TGTGCCAGCAGTTACGGTGGACTCAGACAAAAGACCCAGTACTTC
j_call: TRBJ2-7; clone_size: .; d_call: .; v_call: TRBV11-2; cdr3_aa: CASSLEKGGSYEQYF; cdr3_nt: TGTGCCAGCAGCTTAGAAAAAGGCGGTTCCTACGAGCAGTACTTC
j_call: TRBJ2-7; clone_size: .; d_call: TRBD1; v_call: TRBV13; cdr3_aa: CASRQGLDEQYF; cdr3_nt: TGTGCCAGCAGACAGGGGCTCGACGAGCAGTACTTC
j_call: TRBJ2-1; clone_size: many; d_call: TRBD2; v_call: TRBV30; cdr3_aa: CAWSPGLAVNEQFF; cdr3_nt: TGTGCCTGGAGTCCAGGACTAGCGGTGAATGAGCAGTTCTTC
j_call: TRBJ1-4; clone_size: .; d_call: .; v_call: TRBV20-1; cdr3_aa: CSARERGDPNEKLFF; cdr3_nt: TGCAGTGCTAGAGAACGAGGGGACCCTAATGAAAAACTGTTTTTT
j_call: TRBJ2-7; clone_size: .; d_call: TRBD2; v_call: TRBV3-1; cdr3_aa: CASSQESGGPTYEQYF; cdr3_nt: TGTGCCAGCAGCCAGGAGAGCGGGGGGCCTACCTACGAGCAGTACTTC
j_call: TRBJ2-1; clone_size: .; d_call: TRBD2; v_call: TRBV2; cdr3_aa: CASSGLAGGPGEQFF; cdr3_nt: TGTGCCAGCAGTGGTCTAGCGGGGGGGCCTGGTGAGCAGTTCTTC
j_call: TRBJ2-7; clone_size: .; d_call: .; v_call: TRBV15; cdr3_aa: CATSREKMSSYEQYF; cdr3_nt: TGTGCCACCAGCAGAGAAAAAATGAGCTCCTACGAGCAGTACTTC
j_call: TRBJ2-1; clone_size: many; d_call: .; v_call: TRBV29-1; cdr3_aa: CSVERENEQFF; cdr3_nt: TGCAGCGTTGAGAGGGAAAATGAGCAGTTCTTC
j_call: TRBJ1-3; clone_size: .; d_call: .; v_call: TRBV27; cdr3_aa: CASAMGLGNTIYF; cdr3_nt: TGTGCCAGCGCCATGGGTTTGGGAAACACCATATATTTT
j_call: TRBJ1-2; clone_size: few; d_call: TRBD1; v_call: TRBV20-1; cdr3_aa: CSAKATGNYGYTF; cdr3_nt: TGCAGTGCTAAAGCGACAGGGAACTATGGCTACACCTTC
j_call: TRBJ1-5; clone_size: .; d_call: .; v_call: TRBV12-3/TRBV12-4; cdr3_aa: CASSLAGTPTDQPRHF; cdr3_nt: TGTGCCAGCAGTTTAGCGGGGACACCTACAGATCAGCCCCGGCATTTT
j_call: TRBJ2-7; clone_size: few; d_call: .; v_call: TRBV12-3/TRBV12-4; cdr3_aa: CASSSTGLNEQYF; cdr3_nt: TGTGCCAGCAGTTCAACAGGGTTGAACGAGCAGTACTTC
j_call: TRBJ2-1; clone_size: few; d_call: .; v_call: TRBV2; cdr3_aa: CASGYQYNEQFF; cdr3_nt: TGTGCCAGCGGTTACCAATACAATGAGCAGTTCTTC
j_call: TRBJ2-3; clone_size: .; d_call: .; v_call: TRBV4-3; cdr3_aa: CASSPYSSGSTDTQYF; cdr3_nt: TGCGCCAGCAGCCCCTATTCGAGCGGCAGCACAGATACGCAGTATTTT
j_call: TRBJ1-2; clone_size: .; d_call: TRBD1; v_call: TRBV20-1; cdr3_aa: CSASEDREASWGYTF; cdr3_nt: TGCAGTGCTAGTGAGGACAGGGAGGCTTCATGGGGCTACACCTTC
j_call: TRBJ2-3; clone_size: .; d_call: .; v_call: TRBV7-9; cdr3_aa: CASSFGRALSTDTQYF; cdr3_nt: TGTGCCAGCAGCTTCGGCCGGGCTCTAAGCACAGATACGCAGTATTTT
j_call: TRBJ2-1; clone_size: few; d_call: .; v_call: TRBV6-5; cdr3_aa: CASSYSRSSVGSEQFF; cdr3_nt: TGTGCCAGCAGTTACTCCAGGAGCTCAGTAGGGTCTGAGCAGTTCTTC
j_call: TRBJ2-7; clone_size: .; d_call: .; v_call: TRBV4-1; cdr3_aa: CASSQDLRTLTYEQYF; cdr3_nt: TGCGCCAGCAGCCAAGATCTAAGAACATTGACCTACGAGCAGTACTTC
j_call: TRBJ2-1; clone_size: .; d_call: TRBD2; v_call: TRBV2; cdr3_aa: CASATSVYNEQFF; cdr3_nt: TGTGCCAGTGCGACTAGCGTTTACAATGAGCAGTTCTTC
j_call: TRBJ2-7; clone_size: once; d_call: .; v_call: TRBV27; cdr3_aa: CASRGPGTLNNEQYF; cdr3_nt: TGTGCCAGCAGGGGACCCGGGACACTCAACAATGAGCAGTACTTC
j_call: TRBJ1-5; clone_size: .; d_call: .; v_call: TRBV27; cdr3_aa: CASRPIGRGNQPQHF; cdr3_nt: TGTGCCAGCAGACCGATAGGTCGGGGCAATCAGCCCCAGCATTTT
j_call: TRBJ1-2; clone_size: once; d_call: TRBD1; v_call: TRBV20-1; cdr3_aa: CSAERARQGLYGYTF; cdr3_nt: TGCAGTGCAGAGAGGGCCCGACAGGGCCTATATGGCTACACCTTC
j_call: TRBJ2-1; clone_size: few; d_call: .; v_call: TRBV12-3/TRBV12-4; cdr3_aa: CASSFFPNEQFF; cdr3_nt: TGTGCCAGCAGTTTCTTTCCCAATGAGCAGTTCTTC
j_call: TRBJ2-1; clone_size: .; d_call: TRBD1; v_call: TRBV6-1; cdr3_aa: CASGGATGGYNEQFF; cdr3_nt: TGTGCCAGCGGTGGTGCGACAGGGGGCTACAATGAGCAGTTCTTC
j_call: TRBJ1-1; clone_size: .; d_call: .; v_call: TRBV12-3/TRBV12-4; cdr3_aa: CASSPLVGLEAFF; cdr3_nt: TGTGCCAGCAGTCCCCTCGTAGGGCTTGAAGCTTTCTTT
j_call: TRBJ2-7; clone_size: few; d_call: .; v_call: TRBV29-1; cdr3_aa: CSVEGEQGDYEQYF; cdr3_nt: TGCAGCGTTGAAGGTGAACAAGGGGATTACGAGCAGTACTTC
j_call: TRBJ2-7; clone_size: .; d_call: TRBD1; v_call: TRBV20-1; cdr3_aa: CSAHRTGDNEQYF; cdr3_nt: TGCAGTGCTCACAGGACAGGGGACAATGAGCAGTACTTC
j_call: TRBJ2-1; clone_size: .; d_call: .; v_call: TRBV7-9; cdr3_aa: CASSPRTVRSYNEQFF; cdr3_nt: TGTGCCAGCAGCCCACGGACAGTTCGTTCCTACAATGAGCAGTTCTTC